The sequence of this T cell receptor (beta chain) was determined in a study of blood T cell repertoires in COVID-19. Study-wide context: The United States, Italy and Spain supplied acute and convalescent COVID-19 samples. T cells, B-cell-depleted T cells, or PBMCs supplied cDNA or gDNA.

Study processing details: The authors estimated nucleated cell counts from reference gene primer amplification. Only in-frame clones appear in the TCRdb table, and some are missing; sequencing was by immunoSEQ multiplex PCR. The DNA gave D and trimming, while V, J and clone size come from that table. Among around 270,000 clones, roughly 90% were seen once, and the ten largest hold under 0.95%. The CDR3 totals 18 residues. The V gene's germline CDR1 is SEHNR and CDR2 FQNEAQ (reference sequence). With V trimmed by 4 bases and J by 0 bases, 12 bases remained unmatched. Sequenced material: peripheral blood. This sequence originates from a man aged 25 to 45 with acute or convalescent COVID-19. The V gene is TRBV7-9, the J gene TRBJ2-4; 7 nucleotides agree with TRBD1. The CDR3 loop is CASSSYTGASVAKNIQYF. The DNA of the CDR3 is TGTGCCAGCAGCTCTTATACAGGGGCGTCGGTAGCCAAAAACATTCAGTACTTC.